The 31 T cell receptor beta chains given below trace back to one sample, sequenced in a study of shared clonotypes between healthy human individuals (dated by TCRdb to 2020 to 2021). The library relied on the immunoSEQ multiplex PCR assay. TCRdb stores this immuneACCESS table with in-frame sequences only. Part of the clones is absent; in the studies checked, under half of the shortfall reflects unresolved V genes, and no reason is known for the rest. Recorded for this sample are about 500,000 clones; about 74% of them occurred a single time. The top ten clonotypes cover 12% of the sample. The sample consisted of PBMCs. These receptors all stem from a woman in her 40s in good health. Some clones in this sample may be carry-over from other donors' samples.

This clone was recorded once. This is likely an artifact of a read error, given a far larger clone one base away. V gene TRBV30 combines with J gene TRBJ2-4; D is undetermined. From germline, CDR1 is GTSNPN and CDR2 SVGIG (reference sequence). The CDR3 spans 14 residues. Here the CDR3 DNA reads TGTGCCTGGGAAACTTCCCCGGCCAAAAACGTTCAGTACTTC. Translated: CAWETSPAKNVQYF.

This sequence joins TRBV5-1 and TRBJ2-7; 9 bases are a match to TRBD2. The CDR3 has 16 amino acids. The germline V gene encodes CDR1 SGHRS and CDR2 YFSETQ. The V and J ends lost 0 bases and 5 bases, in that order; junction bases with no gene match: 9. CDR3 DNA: TGCGCCAGCAGCTTGGGGGCGTCTAGCGGGATTAACGAGCAGTACTTC. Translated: CASSLGASSGINEQYF.

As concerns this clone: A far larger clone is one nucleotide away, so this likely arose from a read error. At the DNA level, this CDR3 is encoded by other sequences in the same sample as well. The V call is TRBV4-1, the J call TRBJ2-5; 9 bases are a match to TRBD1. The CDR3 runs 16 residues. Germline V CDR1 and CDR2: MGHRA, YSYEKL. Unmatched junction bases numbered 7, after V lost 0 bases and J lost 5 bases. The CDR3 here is CASSQEGTGGAETQYF. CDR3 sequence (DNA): TGCGCCAGCAGCCAAGAAGGAACAGGGGGCGCTGAGACCCAGTACTTC.

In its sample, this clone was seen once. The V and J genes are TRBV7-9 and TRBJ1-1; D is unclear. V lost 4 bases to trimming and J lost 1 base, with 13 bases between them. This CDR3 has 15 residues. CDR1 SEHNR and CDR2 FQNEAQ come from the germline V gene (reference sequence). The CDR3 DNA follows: TGTGCCAGCAGCTCTGCGAAAGAGGGGAACACTGAAGCTTTCTTT. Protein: CASSSAKEGNTEAFF.

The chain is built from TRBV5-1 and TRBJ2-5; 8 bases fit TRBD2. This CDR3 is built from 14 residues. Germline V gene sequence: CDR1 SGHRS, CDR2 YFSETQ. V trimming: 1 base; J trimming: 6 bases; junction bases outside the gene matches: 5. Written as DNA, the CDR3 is TGCGCCAGCAGCTTGACTAGCGGTGTTCAGACCCAGTACTTC. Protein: CASSLTSGVQTQYF.

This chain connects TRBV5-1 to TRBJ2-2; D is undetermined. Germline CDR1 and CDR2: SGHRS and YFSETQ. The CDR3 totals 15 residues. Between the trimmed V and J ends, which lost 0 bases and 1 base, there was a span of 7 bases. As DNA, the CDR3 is TGCGCCAGCAGCTTGGTCCCGGGGAACACCGGGGAGCTGTTTTTT. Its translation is CASSLVPGNTGELFF.

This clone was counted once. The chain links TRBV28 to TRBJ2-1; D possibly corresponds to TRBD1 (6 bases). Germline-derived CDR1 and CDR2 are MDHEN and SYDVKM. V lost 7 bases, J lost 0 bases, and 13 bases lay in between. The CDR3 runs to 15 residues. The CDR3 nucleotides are TGTGCCAGCACCTCGGGACACAGCTCCTACAATGAGCAGTTCTTC. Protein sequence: CASTSGHSSYNEQFF.

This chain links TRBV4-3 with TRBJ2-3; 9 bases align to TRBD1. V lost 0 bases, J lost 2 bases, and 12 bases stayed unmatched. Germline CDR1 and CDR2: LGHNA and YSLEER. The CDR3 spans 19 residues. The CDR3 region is CASSQDAAVGTGITDTQYF. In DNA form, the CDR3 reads TGCGCCAGCAGCCAAGATGCGGCGGTTGGGACAGGGATCACAGATACGCAGTATTTT.

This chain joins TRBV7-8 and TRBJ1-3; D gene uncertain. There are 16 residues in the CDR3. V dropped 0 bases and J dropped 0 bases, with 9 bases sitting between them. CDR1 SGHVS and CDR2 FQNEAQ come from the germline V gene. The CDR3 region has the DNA TGTGCCAGCAGCTTAGCTCAGCCAGACTCTGGAAACACCATATATTTT. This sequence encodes CASSLAQPDSGNTIYF.

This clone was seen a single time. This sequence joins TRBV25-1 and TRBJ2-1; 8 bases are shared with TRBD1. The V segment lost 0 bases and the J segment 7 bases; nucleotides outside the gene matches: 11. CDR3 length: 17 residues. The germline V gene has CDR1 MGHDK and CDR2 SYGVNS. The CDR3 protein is CASSEYGLDRVWNEQFF. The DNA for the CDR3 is TGTGCCAGCAGTGAATATGGTTTGGACAGGGTCTGGAATGAGCAGTTCTTC.

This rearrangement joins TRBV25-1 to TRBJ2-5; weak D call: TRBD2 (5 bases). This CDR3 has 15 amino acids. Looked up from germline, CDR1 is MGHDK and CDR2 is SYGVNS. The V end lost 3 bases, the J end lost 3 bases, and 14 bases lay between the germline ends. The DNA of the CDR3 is TGTGCCAGCAGTGAGCTAGCCGATCCCAAAGAGACCCAGTACTTC. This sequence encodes CASSELADPKETQYF.

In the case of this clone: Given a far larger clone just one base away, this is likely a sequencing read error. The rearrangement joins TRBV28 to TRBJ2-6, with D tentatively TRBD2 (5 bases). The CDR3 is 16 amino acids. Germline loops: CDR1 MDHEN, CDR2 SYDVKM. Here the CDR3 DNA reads TGTACCAGCAGTCCCGGGGAGTTCTCTGGGGCCAACGTCCTGACTTTC. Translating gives CTSSPGEFSGANVLTF.

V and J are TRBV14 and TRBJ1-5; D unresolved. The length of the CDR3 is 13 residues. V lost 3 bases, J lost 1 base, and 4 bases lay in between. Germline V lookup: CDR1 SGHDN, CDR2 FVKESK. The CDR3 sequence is CASSQGSNQPQHF. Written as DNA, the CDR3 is TGTGCCAGCAGCCAGGGAAGCAATCAGCCCCAGCATTTT.

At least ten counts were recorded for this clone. The CDR3 protein is CASSHYTSGSFSYEQYF. The CDR3 bases are TGTGCCAGCAGCCATTACACTAGCGGATCCTTTTCCTACGAGCAGTACTTC. The V and J genes are TRBV5-5 and TRBJ2-7, with 8 nucleotides matching TRBD2. The V gene's germline CDR1 is SGHKS and CDR2 YYEKEE (reference sequence). The CDR3 covers 17 residues. The junction had 13 bases not matched to a gene; V was cut back by 4 bases and J by 1 base. The full variable domain, completed using reference TRBV5-5 and TRBJ2-7, is DAGVTQSPTHLIKTRGQQVTLRCSPISGHKSVSWYQQVLGQGPQFIFQYYEKEERGRGNFPDRFSARQFPNYSSELNVNALLLGDSALYLCASSHYTSGSFSYEQYFGPGTRLTVT.

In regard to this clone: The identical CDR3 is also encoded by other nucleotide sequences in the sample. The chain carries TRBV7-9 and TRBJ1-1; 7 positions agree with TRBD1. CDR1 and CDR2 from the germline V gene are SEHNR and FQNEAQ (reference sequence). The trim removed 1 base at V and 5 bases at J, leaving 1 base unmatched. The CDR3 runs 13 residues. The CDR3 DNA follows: TGTGCCAGCAGCTTAGTACAGGGGACTGAAGCTTTCTTT. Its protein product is CASSLVQGTEAFF.

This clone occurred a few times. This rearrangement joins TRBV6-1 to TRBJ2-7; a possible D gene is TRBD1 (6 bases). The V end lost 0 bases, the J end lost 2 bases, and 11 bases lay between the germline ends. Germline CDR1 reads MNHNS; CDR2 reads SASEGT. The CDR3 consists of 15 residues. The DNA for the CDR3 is TGTGCCAGCAGTGAAGCTACGGACAGTCCCTACGAGCAGTACTTC. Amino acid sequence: CASSEATDSPYEQYF.

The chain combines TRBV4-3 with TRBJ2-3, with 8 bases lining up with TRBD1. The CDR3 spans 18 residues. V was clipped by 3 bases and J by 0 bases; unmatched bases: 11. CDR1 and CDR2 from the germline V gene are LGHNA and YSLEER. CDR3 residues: CASSQPGTGGSSTDTQYF. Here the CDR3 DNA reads TGCGCCAGCAGCCAGCCCGGGACAGGCGGCTCTAGCACAGATACGCAGTATTTT.

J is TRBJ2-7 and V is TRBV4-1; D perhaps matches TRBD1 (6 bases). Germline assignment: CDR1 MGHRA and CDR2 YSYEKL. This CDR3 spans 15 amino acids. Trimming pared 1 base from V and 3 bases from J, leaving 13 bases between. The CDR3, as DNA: TGCGCCAGCAGCCAAGCTCCGGGACAAGGCTACGAGCAGTACTTC. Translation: CASSQAPGQGYEQYF.

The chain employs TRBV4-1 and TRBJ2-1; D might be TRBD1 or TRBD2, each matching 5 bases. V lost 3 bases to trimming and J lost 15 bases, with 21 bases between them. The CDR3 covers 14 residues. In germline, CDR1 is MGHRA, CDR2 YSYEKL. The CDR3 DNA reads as TGCGCCAGCAGCCATCACATACGGGACCACCCCTTGTTCTTC. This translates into CASSHHIRDHPLFF.

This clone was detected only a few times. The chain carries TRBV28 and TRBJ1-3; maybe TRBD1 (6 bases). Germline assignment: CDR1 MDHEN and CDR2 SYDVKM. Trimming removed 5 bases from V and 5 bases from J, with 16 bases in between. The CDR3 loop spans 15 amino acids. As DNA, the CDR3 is TGTGCCAGCAGTCCTACAGGGAGTGGAAGAAACACCATATATTTT. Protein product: CASSPTGSGRNTIYF.

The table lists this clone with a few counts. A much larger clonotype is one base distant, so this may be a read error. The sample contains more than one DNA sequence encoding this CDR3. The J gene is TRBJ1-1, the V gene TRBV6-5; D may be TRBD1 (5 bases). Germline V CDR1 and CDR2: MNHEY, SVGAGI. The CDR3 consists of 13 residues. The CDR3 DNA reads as TGTGCCAGCAGTTACCGACAGACCGCTGAAGCCTTCTTT. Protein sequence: CASSYRQTAEAFF.

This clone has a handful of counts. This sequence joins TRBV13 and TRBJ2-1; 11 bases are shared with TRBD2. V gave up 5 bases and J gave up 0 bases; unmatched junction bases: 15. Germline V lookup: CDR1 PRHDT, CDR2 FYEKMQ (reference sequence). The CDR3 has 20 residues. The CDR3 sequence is CASSRPSGLAARSSYNEQFF. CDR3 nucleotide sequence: TGTGCCAGCAGCCGTCCCTCGGGACTAGCGGCTAGGAGCTCCTACAATGAGCAGTTCTTC.

The CDR3 is CASSYRGSGEQFF. The CDR3 bases are TGTGCCAGCAGTTACAGGGGGAGTGGTGAGCAGTTCTTC. This chain links TRBV27 with TRBJ2-1; 8 bases agree with TRBD1. After removal of 4 bases from V and 9 bases from J, the junction contained 5 bases not matched to a gene. Germline CDR1 is MNHEY and CDR2 is SMNVEV (reference sequence). The CDR3 runs 13 residues.

CDR3 sequence (DNA): TGTGCCAGCAGCGTAGATCGGCCCAGTAATGAGCAGTTCTTC. Translating gives CASSVDRPSNEQFF. This chain joins TRBV9 and TRBJ2-1, with no clear D. The CDR3 spans 14 residues. V lost 0 bases, J lost 7 bases, and 11 bases lay in between. The germline gives CDR1 SGDLS, CDR2 YYNGEE.

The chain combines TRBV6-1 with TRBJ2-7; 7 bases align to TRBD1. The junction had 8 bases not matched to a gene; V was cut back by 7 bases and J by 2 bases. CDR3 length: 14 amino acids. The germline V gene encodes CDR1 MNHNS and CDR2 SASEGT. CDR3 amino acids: CASMPGTVTYEQYF. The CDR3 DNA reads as TGTGCCAGCATGCCCGGGACAGTCACCTACGAGCAGTACTTC.

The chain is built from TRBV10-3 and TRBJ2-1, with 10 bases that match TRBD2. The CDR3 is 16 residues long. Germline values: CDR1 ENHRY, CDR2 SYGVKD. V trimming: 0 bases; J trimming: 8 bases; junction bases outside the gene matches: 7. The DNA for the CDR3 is TGTGCCATCAGTGAGTCGCTAGCGGGAGAGGGTGATGAGCAGTTCTTC. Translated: CAISESLAGEGDEQFF.

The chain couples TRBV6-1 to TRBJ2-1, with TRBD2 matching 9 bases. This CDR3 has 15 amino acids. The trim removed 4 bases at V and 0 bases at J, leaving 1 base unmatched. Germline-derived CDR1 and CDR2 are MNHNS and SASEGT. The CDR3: CASSGLAASYNEQFF. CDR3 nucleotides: TGTGCCAGCAGTGGACTAGCGGCCTCCTACAATGAGCAGTTCTTC.

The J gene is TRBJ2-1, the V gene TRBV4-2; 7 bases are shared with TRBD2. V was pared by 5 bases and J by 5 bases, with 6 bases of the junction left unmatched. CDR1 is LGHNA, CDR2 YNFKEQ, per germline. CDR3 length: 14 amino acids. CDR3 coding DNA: TGTGCCAGCAGCTTCGGGACTAAAGACAATGAGCAGTTCTTC. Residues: CASSFGTKDNEQFF.

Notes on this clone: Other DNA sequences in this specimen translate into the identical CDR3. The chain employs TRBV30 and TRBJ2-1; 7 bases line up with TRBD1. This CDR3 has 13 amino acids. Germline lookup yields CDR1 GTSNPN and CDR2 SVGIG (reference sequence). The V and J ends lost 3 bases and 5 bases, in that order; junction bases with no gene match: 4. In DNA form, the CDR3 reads TGTGCCTGGAGCCCAGGGGGACACAATGAGCAGTTCTTC. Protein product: CAWSPGGHNEQFF.

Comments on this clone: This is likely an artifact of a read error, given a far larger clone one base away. Here the CDR3 DNA reads TGTGCCAGCGCTACAACCCTAGCGGGAGGACAAGAGAACCAGTACTTC. This gives the protein CASATTLAGGQENQYF. This chain uses TRBV7-2 with TRBJ2-5, with TRBD2 matching over 11 bases. Germline-derived CDR1 and CDR2 are SGHTA and FQGNSA. The CDR3 length is 16 residues. Complete variable domain (other parts from reference TRBV7-2 and TRBJ2-5): GAGVSQSPSNKVTEKGKDVELRCDPISGHTALYWYRQSLGQGLEFLIYFQGNSAPDKSGLPSDRFSAERTGGSVSTLTIQRTQQEDSAVYLCASATTLAGGQENQYFGPGTRLLVL.

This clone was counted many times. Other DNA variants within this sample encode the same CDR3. CDR3 DNA sequence: TGCGCCAGCAGCTTAGGGGAGGTAAACACCGGGGAGCTGTTTTTT. Amino acids: CASSLGEVNTGELFF. The V and J genes are TRBV5-1 and TRBJ2-2; D perhaps matches TRBD2 (6 bases). V was shortened by 2 bases and J by 2 bases, with 10 bases between the two germline ends. Germline V lookup: CDR1 SGHRS, CDR2 YFSETQ. The CDR3 consists of 15 residues.